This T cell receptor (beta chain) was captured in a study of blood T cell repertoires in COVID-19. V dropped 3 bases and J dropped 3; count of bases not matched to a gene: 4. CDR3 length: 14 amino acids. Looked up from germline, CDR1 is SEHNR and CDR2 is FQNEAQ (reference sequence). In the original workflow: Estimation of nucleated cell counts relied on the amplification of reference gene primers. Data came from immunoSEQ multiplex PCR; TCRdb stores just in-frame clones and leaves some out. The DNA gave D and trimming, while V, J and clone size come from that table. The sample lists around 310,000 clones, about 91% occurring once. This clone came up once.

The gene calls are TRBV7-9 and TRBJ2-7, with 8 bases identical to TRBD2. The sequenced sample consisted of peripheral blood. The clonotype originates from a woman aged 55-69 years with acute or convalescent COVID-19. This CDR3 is CASSFTGTSYEQYF. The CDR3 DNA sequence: TGTGCCAGCAGCTTTACCGGGACTAGCTACGAGCAGTACTTC.